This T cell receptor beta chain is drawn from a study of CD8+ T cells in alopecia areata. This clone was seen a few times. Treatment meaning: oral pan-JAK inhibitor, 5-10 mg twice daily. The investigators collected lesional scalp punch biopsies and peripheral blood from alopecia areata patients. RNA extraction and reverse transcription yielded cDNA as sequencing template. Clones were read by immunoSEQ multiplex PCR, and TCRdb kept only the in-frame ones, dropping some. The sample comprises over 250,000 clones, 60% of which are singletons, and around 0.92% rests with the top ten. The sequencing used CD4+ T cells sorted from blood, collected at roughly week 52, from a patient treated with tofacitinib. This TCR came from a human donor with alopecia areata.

The CDR3 reads CASSFGTVNTGELFF. The CDR3 nucleotides read TGCGCCAGCAGCTTCGGGACGGTGAACACCGGGGAGCTGTTTTTT. The J gene is TRBJ2-2, the V gene TRBV5-1; TRBD1 or TRBD2 may be the D gene (5 bases each). The ends were cut back, 2 bases at V and 1 base at J, with 9 bases in the middle. Per germline, CDR1 SGHRS and CDR2 YFSETQ. CDR3 size: 15 residues.